The rows below give T cell receptor beta chains drawn from one sample of a study of immune cell composition in non-small cell lung cancer. Repertoires were generated with immunoSEQ multiplex PCR, while TCRdb's copy carries only in-frame clones and drops some. The table records a few thousand clones, around 81% of them present only once. Sequencing was done on a sample of lung tumor tissue. The origin of the receptors is a human donor with non-small cell lung cancer. CDR3s include the opening cysteine and the closing phenylalanine or tryptophan. Each record gives: V gene, CDR3 length, D gene, CDR3 protein. A D gene is named only where the DNA matches it firmly.

TRBV6-5 14 NA CASRGGQKQETQYF
TRBV7-6 15 NA CASSLEGTGANEQYF
TRBV7-6 15 NA CASSYIAVYQETQYF
TRBV7-8 13 NA CASSLGGPTEAFF
TRBV7-3 14 TRBD1 CASSLSGQGETQYF
TRBV5-6 13 NA CASSAGFLYEQYF
TRBV19 13 TRBD2 CASRGLARNEQFF
TRBV6-5 13 TRBD2 CASNGLAGDTQYF
TRBV5-5 16 NA CASNLVGGRPAYEQYF
TRBV10-2 12 NA CASRLQVYEQFF
TRBV11-2 13 NA CASSHLQGHEQYF
TRBV5-1 13 NA CASSLAGGETQYF
TRBV7-2 13 NA CASSSQLDNEQFF
TRBV30 12 TRBD1 CAWSASTGKLFF
TRBV10-3 13 NA CAISGQAGETQYF
TRBV6-5 16 NA CASSYYRGSGANVLTF
TRBV5-6 13 TRBD2 CASSRGGSHEQYF
TRBV11-2 16 TRBD1 CASSRRQGGTNEKLFF
TRBV10-2 14 NA CAGRSSGPYNEQFF
TRBV29-1 14 NA CSPGGAEMNTEAFF
TRBV6-5 15 TRBD2 CASSNPGLAGYEQYF
TRBV19 14 NA CASSITQGTGELFF
TRBV28 13 NA CASSQDGNYGYTF
TRBV7-9 16 TRBD1 CASSFSQGAAGTEAFF
TRBV5-8 15 TRBD1 CASSLVDRAGNTIYF
TRBV7-9 14 TRBD1 CASSSRTGIYEQYF
TRBV19 17 NA CASRPSALRRSTDTQYF
TRBV28 15 NA CASSSYRVANYGYTF
TRBV6-5 14 NA CASRGEGDTGELFF
TRBV18 16 TRBD1 CASSPRDRGQSAEQYF
TRBV7-8 15 NA CASRPFGDNTGELFF
TRBV5-5 14 TRBD1 CASSPDRAGEKLFF
TRBV5-4 15 TRBD2 CASRQPGTSGTEQFF